A selection of T cell receptor beta chains follows, all from one sample in a study of regulatory T cells in long-lasting Graves disease. TCRdb analysed the multiplex PCR reads with MiXCR anew, one entry per CDR3 protein. This table has roughly 520,000 distinct CDR3 sequences, around 12% appearing once. Separately, the same data were catalogued under a study of T cells in Graves' hyperthyroidism and ophthalmopathy.

The source material was peripheral blood mononuclear cells (PBMCs), sampled at new diagnosis, from a patient treated with antithyroid drugs. The receptors originated from a woman younger than 45 with Graves disease. Both conserved end residues are part of each CDR3. D genes are given only for firm matches. Clone size is stated in some rows and not others, as once, few, many or a class when expanded.

clone size	V gene	CDR3 length	D gene	J gene	CDR3 DNA	CDR3 protein
many	TRBV3-1	12	.	TRBJ1-3	TGTGCCAGCAGCCGGAGTAGAAACACCATATATTTT	CASSRSRNTIYF
few	TRBV5-6	15	TRBD1	TRBJ2-2	TGTGCCAGCAGCTTTCGACAGGGGGCTACCGGGGAGCTGTTTTTT	CASSFRQGATGELFF
.	TRBV24-1	15	TRBD1	TRBJ1-5	TGTGCCACCAGTTCTCAGGGGGAAAACAATCAGCCCCAGCATTTT	CATSSQGENNQPQHF
many	TRBV28	12	.	TRBJ1-5	TGTGCCAGCACCTCCCTTGGACAGCCCCAGCATTTT	CASTSLGQPQHF
many	TRBV7-2	15	TRBD2	TRBJ2-7	TGTGCCAGCAGCTTAGCGGCTAGCGGGGGATTAGAGCAGTACTTC	CASSLAASGGLEQYF
few	TRBV28	12	TRBD1	TRBJ1-1	TGTGCCAGCAGTTTAGGGACAGGGAAAGCTTTCTTT	CASSLGTGKAFF
.	TRBV4-1	15	.	TRBJ1-6	TGCGCCAGCAGCCAAGCATTCGCGCGTAATTCACCCCTCCACTTT	CASSQAFARNSPLHF
.	TRBV2	13	TRBD1	TRBJ1-2	TGTGCCAGCAGTAAAACAGGGGGTATGAGCTACACCTTC	CASSKTGGMSYTF
many	TRBV11-3	12	.	TRBJ2-2	TGTGCCAGCAGCTCCGGAACCGGGGAGCTGTTTTTT	CASSSGTGELFF
many	TRBV12-3/TRBV12-4	15	TRBD1	TRBJ2-7	TGTGCCAGCAGTCGCGACCGGACAGGCTTCTACGAGCAGTACTTC	CASSRDRTGFYEQYF
.	TRBV6-1	15	.	TRBJ1-5	TGTGCCAGCAGACAACAACACGGGGGAAATCAGCCCCAGCATTTT	CASRQQHGGNQPQHF
many	TRBV9	17	TRBD1	TRBJ2-1	TGTGCCAGCAGCCCTGGGCTGGCAGGGGGACACTACAATGAGCAGTTCTTC	CASSPGLAGGHYNEQFF
many	TRBV29-1	14	TRBD1	TRBJ2-5	TGCAGCGTCACCGGGACAGGGGCGTGGGAGACCCAGTACTTC	CSVTGTGAWETQYF
many	TRBV9	14	TRBD1	TRBJ1-2	TGTGCCAGCAGCGCCTCGACAGGGCCCTATGGCTACACCTTC	CASSASTGPYGYTF
many	TRBV20-1	14	.	TRBJ2-2	TGCAGTGCTAGACCCCCACTTATCACCGGGGAGCTGTTTTTT	CSARPPLITGELFF
.	TRBV6-1	16	TRBD1	TRBJ2-6	TGTGCCACCAACCGACAGGGGAGCTCTGGGGCCAACGTCCTGACTTTC	CATNRQGSSGANVLTF
few	TRBV11-2	13	.	TRBJ2-1	TGTGCCAGCAGCCCGACACTGGCGCCGGAGCAGTTCTTC	CASSPTLAPEQFF
.	TRBV25-1	14	.	TRBJ2-7	TGTGCCAGCACTGGATCTGATGTATCCTACGAGCAGTACTTC	CASTGSDVSYEQYF
many	TRBV19	12	.	TRBJ1-1	TGTGCCAGTAGTGGGCAGGGAACTGAAGCTTTCTTT	CASSGQGTEAFF
many	TRBV13	14	TRBD1	TRBJ2-5	TGTGCCAGCAGTCGGACAGGGATCGGGGAGACCCAGTACTTC	CASSRTGIGETQYF
.	TRBV6-5	16	.	TRBJ2-1	TGTGCCAGCAGTTACGGGCGGGCGAGGGGCAACAATGAGCAGTTCTTC	CASSYGRARGNNEQFF
.	TRBV12-3/TRBV12-4	16	TRBD1	TRBJ2-2	TGTGCCAGCACCACTGCCGGGACAGGGAACACCGGGGAGCTGTTTTTT	CASTTAGTGNTGELFF
.	TRBV18	12	.	TRBJ2-6	TGTGCCAGCTCAACGCGACAAGAATTCCTGACTTTC	CASSTRQEFLTF
.	TRBV19	13	.	TRBJ2-5	TGTGCCAGTAGTGCGCAGGGTGTAAAGACCCAGTACTTC	CASSAQGVKTQYF
few	TRBV7-3	15	TRBD2	TRBJ2-5	TGTGCCAGCAGCTTCCTAGCGGGAGAGGTGGAGACCCAGTACTTC	CASSFLAGEVETQYF
.	TRBV20-1	14	.	TRBJ2-7	TGCAGTGCTAGAGAGGGGGCGTATACCTACGAGCAGTACTTC	CSAREGAYTYEQYF
many	TRBV27	13	.	TRBJ1-1	TGTGCCAGCAGCCAAAAGGACGGCACTGAAGCTTTCTTT	CASSQKDGTEAFF
many	TRBV6-1	13	.	TRBJ2-1	TGTGCCAGCAGCGAACTTGAATACAATGAGCAGTTCTTC	CASSELEYNEQFF
many	TRBV6-2/TRBV6-3	17	TRBD2	TRBJ2-3	TGTGCCAGCAGTTATCGACAGGAGCGGGGGTTCACAGATACGCAGTATTTT	CASSYRQERGFTDTQYF
many	TRBV28	14	.	TRBJ2-7	TGTGCCAGCAGTCTCCTCCCATATTCCGGAGGGCAGTACTTC	CASSLLPYSGGQYF
many	TRBV7-3	16	.	TRBJ2-1	TGTGCCAGCAGCCCCTTTGGTGGGTTGATCTACAATGAGCAGTTCTTC	CASSPFGGLIYNEQFF
many	TRBV2	13	TRBD1	TRBJ2-1	TGTGCCAGCAGGAGGCAGGGGGTTAATGAGCAGTTCTTC	CASRRQGVNEQFF